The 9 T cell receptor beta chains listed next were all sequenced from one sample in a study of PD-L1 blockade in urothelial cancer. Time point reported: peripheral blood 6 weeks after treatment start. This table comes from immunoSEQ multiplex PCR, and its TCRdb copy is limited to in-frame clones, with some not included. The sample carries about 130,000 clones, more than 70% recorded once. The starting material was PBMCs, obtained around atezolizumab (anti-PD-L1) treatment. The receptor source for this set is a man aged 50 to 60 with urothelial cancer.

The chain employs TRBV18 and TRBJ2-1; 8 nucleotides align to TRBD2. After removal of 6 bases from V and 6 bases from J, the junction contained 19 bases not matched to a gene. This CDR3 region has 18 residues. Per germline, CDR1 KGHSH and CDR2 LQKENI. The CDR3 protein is CASSPNRRAGRDSNEQFF. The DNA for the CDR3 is TGTGCCAGCTCGCCAAACCGCCGGGCCGGGAGGGATTCCAATGAGCAGTTCTTC.

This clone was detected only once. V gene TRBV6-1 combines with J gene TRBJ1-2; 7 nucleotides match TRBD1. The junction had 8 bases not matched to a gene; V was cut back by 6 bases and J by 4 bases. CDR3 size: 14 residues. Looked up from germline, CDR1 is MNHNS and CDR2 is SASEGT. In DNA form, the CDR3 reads TGTGCCAGCAGAGACGACAGGGTTGGCTATGGCTACACCTTC. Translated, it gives CASRDDRVGYGYTF.

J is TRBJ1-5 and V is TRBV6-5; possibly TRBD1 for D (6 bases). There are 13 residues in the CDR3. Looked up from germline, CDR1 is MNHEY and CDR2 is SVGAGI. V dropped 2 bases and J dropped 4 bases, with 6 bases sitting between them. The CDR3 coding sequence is TGTGCCAGCAGTTACGGACAGAATCAGCCCCAGCATTTT. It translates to CASSYGQNQPQHF.

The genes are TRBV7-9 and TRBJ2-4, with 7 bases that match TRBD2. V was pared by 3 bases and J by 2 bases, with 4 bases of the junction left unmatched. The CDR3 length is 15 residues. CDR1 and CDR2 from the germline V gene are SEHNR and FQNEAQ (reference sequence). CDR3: CASSFGTNPKNIQYF. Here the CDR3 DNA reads TGTGCCAGCAGCTTTGGGACTAACCCCAAAAACATTCAGTACTTC.

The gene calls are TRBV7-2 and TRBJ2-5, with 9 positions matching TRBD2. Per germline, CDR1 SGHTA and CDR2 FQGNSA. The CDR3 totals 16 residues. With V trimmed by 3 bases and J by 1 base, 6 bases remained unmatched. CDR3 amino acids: CASSLSTSGPQETQYF. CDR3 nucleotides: TGTGCCAGCAGCTTGTCGACTAGCGGACCCCAAGAGACCCAGTACTTC.

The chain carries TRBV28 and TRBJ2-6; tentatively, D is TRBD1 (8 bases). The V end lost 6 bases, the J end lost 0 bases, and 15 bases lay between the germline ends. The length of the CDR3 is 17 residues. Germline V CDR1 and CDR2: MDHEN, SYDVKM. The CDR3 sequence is CASSPQGGGSGANVLTF. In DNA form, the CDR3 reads TGTGCCAGCAGCCCACAGGGGGGGGGCTCTGGGGCCAACGTCCTGACTTTC.

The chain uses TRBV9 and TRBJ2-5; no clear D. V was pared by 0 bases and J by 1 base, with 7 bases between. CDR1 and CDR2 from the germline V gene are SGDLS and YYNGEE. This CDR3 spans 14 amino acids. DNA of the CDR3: TGTGCCAGCAGCGTAGCCCCAGTCCAAGAGACCCAGTACTTC. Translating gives CASSVAPVQETQYF. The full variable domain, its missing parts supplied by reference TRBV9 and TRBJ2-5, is DSGVTQTPKHLITATGQRVTLRCSPRSGDLSVYWYQQSLDQGLQFLIQYYNGEERAKGNILERFSAQQFPDLHSELNLSSLELGDSALYFCASSVAPVQETQYFGPGTRLLVL.

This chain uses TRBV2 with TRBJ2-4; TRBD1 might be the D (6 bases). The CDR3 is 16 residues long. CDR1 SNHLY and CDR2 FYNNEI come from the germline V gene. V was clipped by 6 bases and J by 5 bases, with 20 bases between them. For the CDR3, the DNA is TGTGCCAGCAGCGACAGGAATGACCCCCCTCAAAACATTCAGTACTTC. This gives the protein CASSDRNDPPQNIQYF.

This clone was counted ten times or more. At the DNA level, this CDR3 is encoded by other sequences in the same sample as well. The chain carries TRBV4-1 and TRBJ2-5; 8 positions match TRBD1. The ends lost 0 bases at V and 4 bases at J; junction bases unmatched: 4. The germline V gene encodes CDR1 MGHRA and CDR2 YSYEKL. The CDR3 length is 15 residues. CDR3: CASSQDFRGRETQYF. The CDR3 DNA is TGCGCCAGCAGCCAAGATTTCAGGGGGCGAGAGACCCAGTACTTC.